This entry lists 16 T cell receptor beta chains sequenced from one sample in a study of persistence of HIV-infected CD4 T cells. No antigens are known for them. The stimulus was lysate of CMV-infected fibroblasts, around 10 ug/mL. CD4+ T cells upregulating both CD40 ligand and CD69 were sorted as responding cells. Sequencing used immunoSEQ version 4 in survey mode. Only in-frame clones appear in the TCRdb table, and some are missing; sequencing was by immunoSEQ multiplex PCR. The data contain roughly 14,000 clones, less than 75% of them singletons. Specimen: CD4+ T cells sorted from PBMCs after 18-hour stimulation, collected from a patient who received antiretroviral therapy. These receptors were collected from an adult man with HIV who was CMV-seropositive.

The CDR3 region has the DNA TGTGCCAGCAAGGGGTCCCAGACCAATTCACCCCTCCACTTT. It is translated as CASKGSQTNSPLHF. The chain uses TRBV27 and TRBJ1-6, with D possibly matching TRBD1 (5 bases). The CDR3 extends over 14 amino acids. The germline gives CDR1 MNHEY, CDR2 SMNVEV (reference sequence). V gave up 7 bases and J gave up 7 bases, with 14 bases separating them.

Sample share makes this clone medium-sized. This chain uses TRBV7-6 with TRBJ2-2; no clear D gene. V shed 2 bases and J shed 5 bases, with 9 bases lying between them. The germline V gene encodes CDR1 SGHVS and CDR2 FNYEAQ. The CDR3 is made up of 14 amino acids. As DNA, the CDR3 is TGTGCCAGCAGCTTATACAGTCCGACCGGGGAGCTGTTTTTT. It codes for CASSLYSPTGELFF.

The chain has TRBV5-8 and TRBJ2-3, with D perhaps being TRBD1 or TRBD2 (6 bases each). The CDR3 is 14 amino acids. The germline gives CDR1 SGHTS, CDR2 YDEGEE. V was trimmed by 3 bases and J by 3 bases, leaving 11 bases between them. The chain's CDR3 is CASSSGAPTDTQYF. In DNA form, the CDR3 reads TGTGCCAGCAGCTCGGGGGCTCCAACAGATACGCAGTATTTT.

The gene calls are TRBV7-2 and TRBJ2-5, with D uncertain. Germline-derived CDR1 and CDR2 are SGHTA and FQGNSA. V lost 2 bases and J 4 bases, leaving 5 bases between the germline ends. CDR3 length: 12 amino acids. CDR3 sequence: CASSLLGETQYF. The CDR3 DNA sequence: TGTGCCAGCAGCTTATTAGGAGAGACCCAGTACTTC.

The rearrangement links TRBV24-1 to TRBJ2-1; D unresolved. CDR1 is KGHDR, CDR2 SFDVKD, per germline. This CDR3 comprises 16 residues. Between the trimmed V and J ends, which lost 2 bases and 7 bases, there was a span of 17 bases. CDR3 nucleotide sequence: TGTGCCACCAGTGATTCGGACCCAGCCCTTGGGAATGAGCAGTTCTTC. This translates into CATSDSDPALGNEQFF.

V is TRBV10-1 and J is TRBJ2-3; perhaps TRBD1 as D (5 bases). The CDR3 extends over 14 amino acids. CDR1 and CDR2 from the germline V gene are WNHNN and SYGVQD (reference sequence). V was clipped by 0 bases and J by 6 bases, with 10 bases between them. This CDR3 is CASSESNPGDTQYF. In nucleotides, the CDR3 is TGCGCCAGCAGTGAGTCGAACCCAGGGGATACGCAGTATTTT.

The rearrangement joins TRBV5-8 to TRBJ2-3; a weak D match, TRBD2 (7 bases). The ends were cut back, 0 bases at V and 7 bases at J, with 15 bases in the middle. Germline values: CDR1 SGHTS, CDR2 YDEGEE. The CDR3 sequence is 15 residues long. CDR3 sequence (DNA): TGTGCCAGCAGCTTGGGGGAGGGGGTATTGAATACGCAGTATTTT. Its protein product is CASSLGEGVLNTQYF.

The rearrangement links TRBV9 to TRBJ2-2; 7 bases match TRBD1. The V and J ends lost 2 bases and 0 bases, in that order; junction bases with no gene match: 4. Germline CDR1 reads SGDLS; CDR2 reads YYNGEE. CDR3 size: 16 residues. The CDR3 reads CASSVSGTANTGELFF. The CDR3 DNA is TGTGCCAGCAGCGTGTCCGGGACAGCGAACACCGGGGAGCTGTTTTTT.

V and J are TRBV7-9 and TRBJ2-7; D is undetermined. This CDR3 is built from 13 residues. CDR1 is SEHNR and CDR2 is FQNEAQ in the germline V gene (reference sequence). V was shortened by 0 bases and J by 3 bases, with 6 bases between the two germline ends. CDR3 coding DNA: TGTGCCAGCAGCTTAGCGGGGTTCTACGAGCAGTACTTC. This codes for CASSLAGFYEQYF.

The CDR3 reads CASSPTSSQIHYEQYF. CDR3 nucleotides: TGCGCCAGCAGCCCAACCTCGTCGCAAATTCATTACGAGCAGTACTTC. The J gene is TRBJ2-7, the V gene TRBV5-1; D gene uncertain. Germline V gives CDR1 SGHRS, CDR2 YFSETQ. The CDR3 loop spans 16 amino acids. The V and J ends lost 4 bases and 4 bases respectively, with 21 bases between them.

This clone is classed as medium-sized. The CDR3 reads CASRLTNSPLHF. CDR3 in DNA: TGTGCCAGCAGATTAACCAATTCACCCCTCCACTTT. J is TRBJ1-6 and V is TRBV2, with no clear D. The ends were cut back, 6 bases at V and 7 bases at J, with 7 bases in the middle. The CDR3 is 12 amino acids. The germline CDR1 and CDR2 sequences are SNHLY and FYNNEI.

The rearrangement uses TRBV28 and TRBJ2-1; D is ambiguous. The CDR3 totals 12 residues. Germline CDR1 reads MDHEN; CDR2 reads SYDVKM. Trimming shortened V by 5 bases and J by 5 bases, and 7 bases separated the two germline ends. The CDR3 sequence: CASSASNNEQFF. The CDR3 coding sequence is TGTGCCAGCAGTGCTTCGAACAATGAGCAGTTCTTC.

This chain links TRBV27 with TRBJ2-1; the D gene is possibly TRBD2 (6 bases). The germline V gene encodes CDR1 MNHEY and CDR2 SMNVEV (reference sequence). Between the trimmed V and J ends, which lost 3 bases and 5 bases, there was a span of 23 bases. CDR3 length: 18 residues. This CDR3 reads CASSFAAPAGRKNNEQFF. As DNA, the CDR3 is TGTGCCAGCAGTTTCGCAGCCCCGGCAGGGAGGAAGAACAATGAGCAGTTCTTC.

The chain links TRBV5-1 to TRBJ2-7; D tentatively fits TRBD1 or TRBD2 (7 bases each). The CDR3 is made up of 15 amino acids. From germline, CDR1 is SGHRS and CDR2 YFSETQ. V lost 4 bases, J lost 3 bases, and 17 bases lay in between. The CDR3 bases are TGCGCCAGCAGCCCCCGGGGGGACAGCCTCTACGAGCAGTACTTC. Translating it yields CASSPRGDSLYEQYF.

The chain joins TRBV6-6 to TRBJ2-1, with 7 positions matching TRBD1. The CDR3 runs 15 residues. CDR1 and CDR2 from the germline V gene are MNHNY and SVGAGI (reference sequence). Trimming at V came to 6 bases and at J to 0 bases, leaving 5 bases not matched to a gene. The CDR3 bases are TGTGCCAGCAGACTTGACAGGGCCTCCTACAATGAGCAGTTCTTC. Encoded protein: CASRLDRASYNEQFF.

The rearrangement uses TRBV5-1 and TRBJ2-3, with D possibly being TRBD1 or TRBD2 (6 bases each). Trimming removed 3 bases at V and 5 bases at J, with 19 bases between. CDR3 size: 16 residues. CDR1 is SGHRS and CDR2 is YFSETQ in the germline V gene. In nucleotides, the CDR3 is TGCGCCAGCAGCTCTAATGGGGGGACACTGGGAGATACGCAGTATTTT. The encoded protein is CASSSNGGTLGDTQYF.